This TCR beta chain was sequenced in a study of CD8+ T cells in alopecia areata (dated by TCRdb to between 2018 and 2020). Describing the broader study: The study used high-throughput TCRbeta sequencing to examine T cell clonal expansion in alopecia areata, in both the C3H/HeJ mouse model and human patients. Human TCRbeta sequencing covered scalp tissue and sorted CD4+ and CD8+ peripheral blood T cells from patchy and totalis/universalis alopecia areata patients and healthy controls. Scalp clonality was compared among normal scalp (n=4), patchy alopecia areata scalp (n=8), and alopecia totalis/universalis scalp (n=8). RNA was obtained with the PAXgene miRNA kit for fixed scalp, the miRNeasy kit for PBMCs, and the RNeasy kit for mouse skin. TCRbeta CDR3 regions were amplified by immunoSEQ multiplex PCR using 35 Vbeta forward and 13 Jbeta reverse primers.

For this clone: Its specific antigen is unknown. No clone much larger than this one lies a single base away; base qualities are absent.

Beyond this particular receptor, the publication reports: Higher clonality and more expanded CD8+ clones were observed in lesional scalp than in normal scalp, particularly in alopecia totalis/universalis, a finding suggestive of antigenic drive. Shared TCR sequences between patients were less evident than in mice, which may be partly attributable to HLA diversity in the patient population. Unlike mouse skin, where gammadelta T cells dominate, normal human skin contains resident alphabeta T cells that get sequenced too, which complicates analysis of the scalp TCR repertoire.

From alopecia areata patients, peripheral blood was collected along with lesional scalp punch biopsies. PBMCs were isolated by density centrifugation and stained for CD3, CD4 and CD8, after which CD4+ and CD8+ T cells were sorted on a FACSAria. As part of a multicenter biomarker study, untreated alopecia areata patients were recruited. In four or five patients from the biomarker study, the blood CD8+ T cells went through an additional sort into NKG2D-low and NKG2D-high fractions. The library relied on the immunoSEQ multiplex PCR assay. For TCR sequencing, RNA was extracted from every sample and reverse transcribed into cDNA to serve as template. First-strand cDNA was synthesized with SuperScript III using a 2:1 mix of oligo-dT and random hexamers. A synthetic immune receptor repertoire was used to gauge amplification bias, and whatever bias remained was removed computationally. In the original analysis: After raw reads were preprocessed to remove errors, the CDR3 was defined following IMGT conventions as running from the conserved cysteine to phenylalanine. Clonality was calculated as 1 minus Shannon entropy normalized by log2 of the number of productive unique TCRs. Scalp TCRbeta sequences were cross-referenced with sorted blood CD4 and CD8 repertoires so that the CD4 or CD8 identity of scalp clones could be inferred. TCRdb took over this immuneACCESS table, retaining in-frame rearrangements with V and J assigned. Such tables are incomplete; in checked studies, under half of the missing clones stem from an unresolved V gene, and the remainder is unexplained. Clone size and V and J calls were adopted from that table, with D and trimming inferred from the DNA. The table for this sample lists 50,000 to 80,000 clones; roughly 40% of them were counted only once. Just over 50% of the sample lies in the top ten.

The CDR3 spans 14 residues, from the cysteine through the phenylalanine. Only the CDR3 DNA stays, 42 bases, in frame from base 1. Looking up the germline V gene yields CDR1 MNHEY and CDR2 SVGAGI. Cut back by 2 bases and 9 bases, the V and J ends lie 16 bases apart. Sequenced sample: NKG2D-low CD8+ T cells sorted from blood. Taken with the paper, the label for cell subset or site translates to: sorted CD8+ NKG2D-low blood T cells. The receptor comes from a human donor with alopecia areata. The V gene is TRBV6-5 and the J gene is TRBJ1-2; TRBD1 is perhaps the D gene, given 5 matching bases. The bases are TGTGCCAGCAGTTACCAACCCGTCCAGGGTAGCTACACCTTC. Its protein product is CASSYQPVQGSYTF.